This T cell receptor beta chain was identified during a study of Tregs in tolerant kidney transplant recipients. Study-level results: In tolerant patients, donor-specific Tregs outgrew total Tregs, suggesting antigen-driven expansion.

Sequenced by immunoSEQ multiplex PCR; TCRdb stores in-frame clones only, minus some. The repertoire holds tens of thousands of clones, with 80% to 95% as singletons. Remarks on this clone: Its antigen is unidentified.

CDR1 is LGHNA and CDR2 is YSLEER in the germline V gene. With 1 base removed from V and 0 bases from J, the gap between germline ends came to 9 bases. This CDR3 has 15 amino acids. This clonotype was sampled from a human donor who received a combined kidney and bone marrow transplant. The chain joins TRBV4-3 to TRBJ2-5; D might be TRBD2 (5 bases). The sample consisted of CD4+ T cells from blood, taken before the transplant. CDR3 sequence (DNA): TGCGCCAGCAGCCAAGGGCGGGTCAACCAAGAGACCCAGTACTTC. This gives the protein CASSQGRVNQETQYF.